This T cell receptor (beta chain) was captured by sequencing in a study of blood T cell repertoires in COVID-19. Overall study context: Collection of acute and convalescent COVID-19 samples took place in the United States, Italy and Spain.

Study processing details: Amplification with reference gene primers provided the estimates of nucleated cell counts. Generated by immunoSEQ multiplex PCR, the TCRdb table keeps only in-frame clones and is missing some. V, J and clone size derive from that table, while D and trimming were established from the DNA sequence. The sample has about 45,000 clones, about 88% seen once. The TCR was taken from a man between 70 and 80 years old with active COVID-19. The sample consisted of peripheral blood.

CDR3 residues: CASSRQRSYNEQFF. The CDR3 DNA reads TGTGCCAGCAGTCGACAGAGATCCTACAATGAGCAGTTCTTC. This rearrangement joins TRBV2 to TRBJ2-1, with D maybe TRBD1 (5 bases). The CDR3 contains 14 residues. Germline assignment: CDR1 SNHLY and CDR2 FYNNEI. V lost 5 bases and J 1 base, leaving 9 bases between the germline ends.